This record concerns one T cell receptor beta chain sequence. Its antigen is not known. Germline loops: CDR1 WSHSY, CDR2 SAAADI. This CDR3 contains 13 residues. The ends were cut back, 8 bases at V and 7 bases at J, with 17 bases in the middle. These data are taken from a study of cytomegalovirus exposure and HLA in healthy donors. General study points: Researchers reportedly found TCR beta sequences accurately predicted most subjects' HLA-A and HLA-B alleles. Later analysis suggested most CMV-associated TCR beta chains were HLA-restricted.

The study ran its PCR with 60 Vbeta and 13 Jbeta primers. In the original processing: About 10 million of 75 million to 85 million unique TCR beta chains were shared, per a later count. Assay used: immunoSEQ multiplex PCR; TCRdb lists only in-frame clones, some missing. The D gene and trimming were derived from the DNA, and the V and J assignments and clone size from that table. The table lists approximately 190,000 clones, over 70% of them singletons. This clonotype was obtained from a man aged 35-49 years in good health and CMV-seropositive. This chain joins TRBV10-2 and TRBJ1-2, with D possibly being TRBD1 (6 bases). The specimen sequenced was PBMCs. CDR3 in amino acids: CASGGHGPGGYTF. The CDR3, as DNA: TGCGCCAGCGGGGGACACGGCCCCGGTGGCTACACCTTC.